These 18 T cell receptor beta chains were all obtained from the same sample, sequenced in a study of blood T cell repertoires in COVID-19. Repertoires were generated with immunoSEQ multiplex PCR, while TCRdb's copy carries only in-frame clones and drops some. This table has hundreds of thousands of clones, approximately 83% appearing once. Specimen: peripheral blood. These receptor sequences come from a woman in her 50s who had recovered from COVID-19.

The V gene is TRBV7-3, the J gene TRBJ1-5; D is possibly TRBD1 (5 bases). V was pared by 1 base and J by 4 bases, with 14 bases between. Germline CDR1 and CDR2: SGHTA and FQGTGA. The CDR3 has 16 amino acids. CDR3 protein: CASSLNGQGRNQPQHF. CDR3 DNA: TGTGCCAGCAGCTTAAATGGCCAGGGTAGAAATCAGCCCCAGCATTTT.

The CDR3 nucleotides read TGTGCCACCAGTGATTTGCAAGACAGGAATGAGCAGTTCTTC. This codes for CATSDLQDRNEQFF. The V and J genes are TRBV24-1 and TRBJ2-1; D perhaps matches TRBD1 (6 bases). The germline V gene encodes CDR1 KGHDR and CDR2 SFDVKD. CDR3 size: 14 residues. Trimming pared 0 bases from V and 7 bases from J, leaving 9 bases between.

This rearrangement joins TRBV28 to TRBJ2-5, with a possible D match to TRBD1 (6 bases). Looked up from germline, CDR1 is MDHEN and CDR2 is SYDVKM. With 9 bases removed from V and 4 bases from J, the gap between germline ends came to 15 bases. The CDR3 contains 13 residues. The DNA of the CDR3 is TGTGCCAGTAGTAGGGGGTTTCGAGAGACCCAGTACTTC. Translation gives CASSRGFRETQYF.

The chain employs TRBV9 and TRBJ2-3; 8 bases match TRBD1. This CDR3 comprises 15 residues. Trimming at V came to 4 bases and at J to 3 bases, leaving 7 bases not matched to a gene. The V gene's germline CDR1 is SGDLS and CDR2 YYNGEE. The CDR3, as DNA: TGTGCCAGCAGCTTCCGGGACAGGCCTACAGATACGCAGTATTTT. It is translated as CASSFRDRPTDTQYF. Complete variable domain (other parts from reference TRBV9 and TRBJ2-3): DSGVTQTPKHLITATGQRVTLRCSPRSGDLSVYWYQQSLDQGLQFLIQYYNGEERAKGNILERFSAQQFPDLHSELNLSSLELGDSALYFCASSFRDRPTDTQYFGPGTRLTVL.

V usage is TRBV11-2 and J usage is TRBJ1-1; tentatively, D is TRBD1 (5 bases). This CDR3 comprises 12 residues. V gave up 5 bases and J gave up 8 bases, with 12 bases separating them. Per the germline V gene, CDR1 is SGHAT and CDR2 is FQNNGV. This chain's CDR3 is CASSTWGLEAFF. The CDR3 bases are TGTGCCAGCAGCACCTGGGGACTGGAAGCTTTCTTT.

This clone was detected ten times or more. The chain couples TRBV7-7 to TRBJ2-3; maybe TRBD2 (5 bases). The CDR3 has 15 amino acids. CDR1 and CDR2 from the germline V gene are SSHAT and FNYEAQ (reference sequence). V was trimmed by 1 base and J by 6 bases, leaving 14 bases between them. In nucleotides, the CDR3 is TGTGCCAGCAGCTTAGGGCTAGCTGGGAGCGATACGCAGTATTTT. Protein: CASSLGLAGSDTQYF.

This chain links TRBV7-9 with TRBJ1-2, with TRBD1 matching over 8 bases. The V segment lost 1 base and the J segment 4 bases; nucleotides outside the gene matches: 5. Germline CDR1 reads SEHNR; CDR2 reads FQNEAQ (reference sequence). The CDR3 sequence is 15 residues long. This chain's CDR3 is CASSLVGQGLYGYTF. The CDR3 DNA reads as TGTGCCAGCAGCTTAGTAGGACAGGGACTCTATGGCTACACCTTC.

The V call is TRBV18, the J call TRBJ1-6, with D tentatively TRBD1 (6 bases). V was shortened by 0 bases and J by 7 bases, with 16 bases between the two germline ends. The germline V gene encodes CDR1 KGHSH and CDR2 LQKENI. The CDR3 has 17 residues. CDR3 sequence: CASSPPGGPGVNSPLHF. CDR3 DNA sequence: TGTGCCAGCTCACCACCCGGGGGGCCCGGTGTGAATTCACCCCTCCACTTT.

This clone has more than one count but fewer than ten. The chain has TRBV7-3 and TRBJ2-5; 10 nucleotides agree with TRBD2. CDR1 and CDR2 from the germline V gene are SGHTA and FQGTGA. The CDR3 extends over 18 amino acids. V dropped 4 bases and J dropped 5; count of bases not matched to a gene: 16. CDR3 residues: CASSSRKRGGRSVETQYF. The CDR3, as DNA: TGTGCCAGCAGCTCAAGAAAGCGGGGGGGCCGTTCCGTCGAGACCCAGTACTTC.

The chain carries TRBV9 and TRBJ1-1; 8 nucleotides match TRBD1. The CDR3 has 16 residues. J gave up 0 bases and V 0 bases, and 4 bases lay outside the gene matches. The germline V gene has CDR1 SGDLS and CDR2 YYNGEE. CDR3 in DNA: TGTGCCAGCAGCGTAGGACAGGGGAAATTGAACACTGAAGCTTTCTTT. Encoded protein: CASSVGQGKLNTEAFF.

The chain couples TRBV18 to TRBJ1-1; a weak D match, TRBD1 (5 bases). Trimming shortened V by 0 bases and J by 5 bases, and 16 bases separated the two germline ends. Germline-derived CDR1 and CDR2 are KGHSH and LQKENI. The CDR3 loop spans 16 amino acids. The DNA of the CDR3 is TGTGCCAGCTCACCACCTACAGTTGCTGGGGGGACTGAAGCTTTCTTT. Protein sequence: CASSPPTVAGGTEAFF.

The rearrangement uses TRBV5-4 and TRBJ1-1, with D perhaps TRBD1 (6 bases). CDR1 SGHNT and CDR2 YYREEE come from the germline V gene (reference sequence). The V and J ends lost 4 bases and 11 bases respectively, with 21 bases between them. There are 14 residues in the CDR3. DNA for the CDR3: TGTGCCAGCAGCACTGACAGGTTCAGTGGACCGGCTTTCTTT. Translating gives CASSTDRFSGPAFF.

The CDR3 DNA reads TGTGCCAGCCTCAAACAAGGGTTCCCAAAACAGGGCTACGAGCAGTACTTC. The encoded protein is CASLKQGFPKQGYEQYF. This chain links TRBV19 with TRBJ2-7, with a possible D match to TRBD1 (6 bases). The germline gives CDR1 LNHDA, CDR2 SQIVND (reference sequence). There are 17 residues in the CDR3. V lost 9 bases and J lost 3, with 27 bases in between.

This CDR3 reads CASSRLMGRLAKNIQYF. The CDR3 DNA reads as TGTGCCAGCAGTCGTTTGATGGGCAGGCTAGCCAAAAACATTCAGTACTTC. The chain joins TRBV6-6 to TRBJ2-4; D call uncertain. V dropped 5 bases and J dropped 0 bases, with 17 bases sitting between them. CDR1 is MNHNY and CDR2 is SVGAGI in the germline V gene (reference sequence). The CDR3 runs to 17 residues.

The chain has TRBV4-2 and TRBJ2-7; the D gene is possibly TRBD1 (6 bases). CDR1 and CDR2 (germline): LGHNA, YNFKEQ. The CDR3 extends over 14 amino acids. The V and J ends lost 0 bases and 7 bases respectively, with 13 bases between them. CDR3 nucleotides: TGTGCCAGCAGCCAAGATGGGGGCCGGCCGGAGCAGTACTTC. Protein product: CASSQDGGRPEQYF.

This clone was counted only a few times. The CDR3 DNA is TGTGCCACCAGCAGGCTACAGGGAGGGGATACGCAGTATTTT. It encodes CATSRLQGGDTQYF. The chain links TRBV15 to TRBJ2-3, with a possible D match to TRBD2 (7 bases). V lost 3 bases, J lost 6 bases, and 13 bases lay in between. Germline CDR1 reads LNHNV; CDR2 reads YYDKDF (reference sequence). The CDR3 consists of 14 residues.

The rearrangement links TRBV5-6 to TRBJ2-2; TRBD2 matches at 9 bases. The CDR3 loop spans 16 amino acids. The germline CDR1 and CDR2 sequences are SGHDT and YYEEEE. Trimming took 3 bases from V and 3 from J; bases not matched to a gene: 6. CDR3 sequence: CASSSTSGRYTGELFF. The CDR3 DNA is TGTGCCAGCAGCTCGACTAGCGGAAGGTACACCGGGGAGCTGTTTTTT. The variable domain in full, completed from reference TRBV5-6 and TRBJ2-2, reads DAGVTQSPTHLIKTRGQQVTLRCSPKSGHDTVSWYQQALGQGPQFIFQYYEEEERQRGNFPDRFSGHQFPNYSSELNVNALLLGDSALYLCASSSTSGRYTGELFFGEGSRLTVL.

The chain couples TRBV2 to TRBJ1-5; 7 positions match TRBD1. The CDR3 sequence is 15 residues long. V gave up 4 bases and J gave up 6 bases; unmatched junction bases: 9. Germline CDR1 reads SNHLY; CDR2 reads FYNNEI. The CDR3 region has the DNA TGTGCCAGCAGTGCTCAGGGGGAAGTAGGTCAGCCCCAGCATTTT. Translated: CASSAQGEVGQPQHF.